This T cell receptor (beta chain) was captured in a study of T cell changes during pregnancy in multiple sclerosis. Germline V gene data show CDR1 as SGHAT and CDR2 as FQDESV (reference sequence). This CDR3 spans 15 amino acids. V was cut by 2 bases and J by 7 bases, with 15 bases left in between. Libraries were prepared by immunoSEQ multiplex PCR; TCRdb keeps only in-frame clonotypes and omits some of them. The sample consists of tens of thousands of clones, 80% to 95% of them appearing once. The sequence was obtained from a female donor with multiple sclerosis, enrolled in a pregnancy study. The chain employs TRBV11-1 and TRBJ2-1; D not resolved. The source material was CD8+ T cells from peripheral blood mononuclear cells, sampled after pregnancy. CDR3 residues: CASSLSAFNQNEQFF. CDR3 in DNA: TGTGCCAGCAGCTTAAGCGCCTTCAACCAAAATGAGCAGTTCTTC.